This T cell receptor beta chain was profiled in a study of T cell changes during pregnancy in multiple sclerosis. Germline CDR1 reads MDHEN; CDR2 reads SYDVKM. This CDR3 comprises 15 residues. The J segment lost 1 base and the V segment lost 5 bases, leaving 5 bases of the junction unmatched. Measured with immunoSEQ multiplex PCR; TCRdb has only the in-frame clones, and not every one. The table shows tens of thousands of clones, with 91% occurring only once. The chain joins TRBV28 to TRBJ1-1; TRBD1 matches 9 bases. The sample in question was CD4+ T cells from peripheral blood mononuclear cells, obtained in the second trimester of pregnancy. The sequence came from a female donor in good health, enrolled as a control in a pregnancy study. CDR3 in amino acids: CASSPKGQGNTEAFF. The CDR3 DNA reads TGTGCCAGCAGTCCAAAGGGACAGGGGAACACTGAAGCTTTCTTT.